Shown below are 9 T cell receptor beta chains from a single sample sequenced in a study of T-cell memory formation after mild COVID-19. Using its own MiXCR run on the 5' RACE reads, TCRdb lists one record per CDR3 protein. The repertoire has under 300,000 distinct CDR3 sequences, around 15% of them found once; the top ten carry around 23%. Sequences were obtained from PBMCs or a T cell subset sorted from them (not recorded which). Receptors were obtained from a man aged 18 to 30 who had mild COVID-19 (a few samples of this study predate the infection). Cell type and time point are not known.

In this sample, this clonotype turned up many times. The chain carries TRBV5-1 and TRBJ2-3, with 10 bases identical to TRBD2. CDR3 length equals 14 residues. Germline V lookup: CDR1 SGHRS, CDR2 YFSETQ. Losses at the gene ends were 4 bases for V and 6 bases for J; bases not matched to a gene: 5. CDR3 protein: CASSQSGGADTQYF. The CDR3 DNA is TGCGCCAGCAGCCAAAGCGGGGGGGCCGATACGCAGTATTTT.

This rearrangement joins TRBV5-1 to TRBJ2-4; possibly TRBD1 or TRBD2 for D (6 bases each). The CDR3 length is 13 residues. V gave up 4 bases and J gave up 8 bases, with 13 bases separating them. Germline V gene data show CDR1 as SGHRS and CDR2 as YFSETQ. As DNA, the CDR3 is TGCGCCAGCAGCCCCGGGGGCGCGGACATTCAGTACTTC. Translation: CASSPGGADIQYF.

This clonotype was counted at least ten times. V gene TRBV4-3 combines with J gene TRBJ1-3; TRBD1 matches 7 bases. Germline CDR1 reads LGHNA; CDR2 reads YSLEER. J gave up 0 bases and V 4 bases, and 6 bases lay outside the gene matches. The CDR3 sequence is 16 residues long. CDR3 coding DNA: TGCGCCAGCAGCCGTAGTTGGACAGGCTCTGGAAACACCATATATTTT. Translated: CASSRSWTGSGNTIYF.

V and J are TRBV19 and TRBJ1-1; weak D call: TRBD1 (6 bases). The germline V gene encodes CDR1 LNHDA and CDR2 SQIVND (reference sequence). CDR3 length: 15 amino acids. V was cut by 5 bases and J by 4 bases, with 17 bases left in between. CDR3 sequence: CASSDYREIGTEAFF. The CDR3 DNA follows: TGTGCCAGTAGTGACTACAGGGAGATCGGCACTGAAGCTTTCTTT.

The rearrangement uses TRBV24-1 and TRBJ1-4; 9 bases match TRBD1. Germline CDR1 KGHDR, CDR2 SFDVKD. V lost 5 bases to trimming and J lost 7 bases; unmatched junction nucleotides: 4. There are 14 residues in the CDR3. The CDR3 nucleotides are TGTGCCACCAGTGCGGGACAGGGCGGTGAAAAACTGTTTTTT. As protein: CATSAGQGGEKLFF.

This clonotype was seen more than once but under ten times. The V call is TRBV24-1, the J call TRBJ2-1; 9 bases fit TRBD1. Trimming took 3 bases from V and 4 from J; bases not matched to a gene: 6. The CDR3 contains 16 residues. Germline loops: CDR1 KGHDR, CDR2 SFDVKD. CDR3 loop: CATSDDTGGIYNEQFF. In DNA, the CDR3 is TGTGCCACCAGTGATGACACAGGGGGCATTTACAATGAGCAGTTCTTC.

This clonotype occurred a few times. The chain combines TRBV28 with TRBJ2-7; 7 bases map to TRBD1. The CDR3 consists of 11 residues. J lost 5 bases, V lost 6 bases, and 1 base had no gene match. Germline-derived CDR1 and CDR2 are MDHEN and SYDVKM. The CDR3 coding sequence is TGTGCCAGCAGAGACAGGGACGAGCAGTACGTC. Its protein is CASRDRDEQYV.

V usage is TRBV14 and J usage is TRBJ1-1, with D unclear. CDR3 size: 12 residues. Trimming removed 1 base from V and 4 bases from J, with 4 bases in between. The germline CDR1 and CDR2 sequences are SGHDN and FVKESK. The CDR3 protein is CASSQGSTEAFF. The CDR3 bases are TGTGCCAGCAGCCAAGGGAGCACTGAAGCTTTCTTT.

The chain recombines TRBV28 with TRBJ1-1; D remains unclear. Trimming left V 6 bases short and J 11 bases short, with 16 bases between. There are 12 residues in the CDR3. Germline lookup yields CDR1 MDHEN and CDR2 SYDVKM. CDR3 nucleotide sequence: TGTGCCAGCAGGCGCTACGAGGCTGGGGCTTTCTTT. Translated: CASRRYEAGAFF.